What follows are 18 T cell receptor beta chains derived from one specimen sequenced in a study of CD8 T cells in ankylosing spondylitis (dated by TCRdb to between 2016 and 2019). Libraries came from 5' RACE. Sequenced on an Illumina HiSeq 2500. TCRdb cleaned the public reads at Q25 with fastp, built clones with MiXCR and kept in-frame beta chains. Entries are consolidated by CDR3 protein sequence, retaining the most common genes and DNA. Within this sample are some 95,000 distinct CDR3 sequences, with about 9% of them counted one time only. Approximately 5.5% of the sample is taken by the ten largest. Sequencing used blood, either unsorted or a sorted T cell fraction (not recorded which). These receptors all stem from a male donor with ankylosing spondylitis or in good health (not recorded which).

This clonotype occurred many times. The chain is built from TRBV7-2 and TRBJ2-5; D gene unclear. The CDR3 runs 13 residues. Germline CDR1 and CDR2: SGHTA and FQGNSA. The V gene lost 6 bases and the J gene lost 5 bases, with 13 bases spanning the gap. The CDR3 sequence is CASRRSLQETQYF. CDR3 coding DNA: TGTGCCAGCAGACGTTCCCTACAGGAGACCCAGTACTTC.

This clonotype occurred many times. The J gene is TRBJ2-3, the V gene TRBV12-3 or TRBV12-4; no clear D. Trimming removed 5 bases from V and 11 bases from J, with 20 bases in between. The CDR3 sequence is 14 residues long. DNA for the CDR3: TGTGCCAGCAGTGCAAGACACCACTGGGTCGAGCAGTATTTT. Residues: CASSARHHWVEQYF.

This clonotype has a count of ten or more. The genes are TRBV7-2 and TRBJ2-5; D unresolved. The V gene's germline CDR1 is SGHTA and CDR2 FQGNSA. With 1 base removed from V and 4 bases from J, the gap between germline ends came to 10 bases. The CDR3 loop spans 14 amino acids. CDR3 sequence reads: CASSLGTGRETQYF. The DNA of the CDR3 is TGTGCCAGCAGCTTAGGGACGGGCAGAGAGACCCAGTACTTC. The full variable domain, completed using reference TRBV7-2 and TRBJ2-5, is GAGVSQSPSNKVTEKGKDVELRCDPISGHTALYWYRQSLGQGLEFLIYFQGNSAPDKSGLPSDRFSAERTGGSVSTLTIQRTQQEDSAVYLCASSLGTGRETQYFGPGTRLLVL.

This clonotype was seen many times. V is TRBV9 and J is TRBJ2-1, with D unresolved. Trimming removed 1 base at V and 8 bases at J, with 4 bases between. The V gene's germline CDR1 is SGDLS and CDR2 YYNGEE. The CDR3 is 11 amino acids. The CDR3 region is CASSVSHEQFF. Here the CDR3 DNA reads TGTGCCAGCAGCGTATCGCATGAGCAGTTCTTC. The entire variable domain, with the rest obtained from reference TRBV9 and TRBJ2-1, is as follows: DSGVTQTPKHLITATGQRVTLRCSPRSGDLSVYWYQQSLDQGLQFLIQYYNGEERAKGNILERFSAQQFPDLHSELNLSSLELGDSALYFCASSVSHEQFFGPGTRLTVL.

This clonotype was seen a handful of times. V usage is TRBV20-1 and J usage is TRBJ2-5; 8 nucleotides match TRBD2. The V gene end was trimmed by 0 bases and the J gene end by 5 bases; junction bases not matched to a gene: 5. Germline CDR1 and CDR2: DFQATT and SNEGSKA (reference sequence). This CDR3 is built from 14 residues. CDR3 nucleotide sequence: TGCAGTGCTAGAGAGGCGGGGGGCCGGGAGACCCAGTACTTC. This encodes CSAREAGGRETQYF.

The V and J genes are TRBV11-2 and TRBJ2-7; D is ambiguous. V dropped 4 bases and J dropped 2 bases, with 15 bases sitting between them. The CDR3 totals 15 residues. Germline-derived CDR1 and CDR2 are SGHAT and FQNNGV. CDR3 in DNA: TGTGCCAGCAGCTCTAGGGTACGGAGTCCCTACGAGCAGTACTTC. Protein sequence: CASSSRVRSPYEQYF.

This clonotype was seen many times. The chain uses TRBV6-2 or TRBV6-3 and TRBJ2-2; D remains ambiguous. Looked up from germline, CDR1 is MNHEY and CDR2 is SVGEGT. Trimming shortened V by 5 bases and J by 5 bases, and 21 bases separated the two germline ends. The CDR3 runs 17 residues. CDR3 in amino acids: CASSGNEPDPQTGELFF. In nucleotides, the CDR3 is TGTGCCAGCAGTGGGAATGAGCCGGACCCTCAAACCGGGGAGCTGTTTTTT.

In this sample, this clonotype turned up many times. The chain links TRBV15 to TRBJ2-1; D unclear. The CDR3 is 13 amino acids. Deletions cut 3 bases from V and 5 bases from J, with 8 bases between. Looked up from germline, CDR1 is LNHNV and CDR2 is YYDKDF (reference sequence). CDR3 nucleotide sequence: TGTGCCACCAGCAGCCAGCTACACAATGAGCAGTTCTTC. Translated: CATSSQLHNEQFF.

This clonotype was picked up a small number of times. The chain employs TRBV5-5 and TRBJ2-1, with 9 bases fitting TRBD2. V dropped 0 bases and J dropped 5; count of bases not matched to a gene: 6. The CDR3 is 16 residues long. CDR1 and CDR2 (germline): SGHKS, YYEKEE (reference sequence). This chain's CDR3 is CASSLGLAGSHNEQFF. CDR3 nucleotides: TGTGCCAGCAGCTTGGGCCTAGCGGGGTCCCACAATGAGCAGTTCTTC.

As concerns this clonotype: A clone one base away is much larger, so this may be a read error. This chain links TRBV2 with TRBJ1-4, with unresolved D. This CDR3 has 14 residues. Germline V gene data show CDR1 as SNHLY and CDR2 as FYNNEI. The CDR3 loop reads CASSGPASNKKLFF. The DNA of the CDR3 is TGTGCCAGCAGTGGTCCGGCCTCTAATAAAAAACTGTTTTTT.

In its sample, this clonotype was seen many times. This rearrangement joins TRBV7-2 to TRBJ1-6; perhaps TRBD1 as D (5 bases). CDR3 size: 13 residues. Germline CDR1 is SGHTA and CDR2 is FQGNSA. The germline V and J ends were trimmed by 1 base and 7 bases, with 5 bases remaining between them. In DNA, the CDR3 is TGTGCCAGCAGCTTAGAGGGGAATTCACCCCTCCACTTT. It translates to CASSLEGNSPLHF.

This clonotype was observed many times. The V call is TRBV5-1, the J call TRBJ2-5; TRBD2 aligns across 8 bases. Germline V gene data show CDR1 as SGHRS and CDR2 as YFSETQ. The ends lost 0 bases at V and 0 bases at J; junction bases unmatched: 4. CDR3 length equals 16 residues. CDR3 DNA sequence: TGCGCCAGCAGCTTGGATGGCGGGGGGTACCAAGAGACCCAGTACTTC. Protein sequence: CASSLDGGGYQETQYF. The full variable domain, rest sourced from reference TRBV5-1 and TRBJ2-5, is KAGVTQTPRYLIKTRGQQVTLSCSPISGHRSVSWYQQTPGQGLQFLFEYFSETQRNKGNFPGRFSGRQFSNSRSEMNVSTLELGDSALYLCASSLDGGGYQETQYFGPGTRLLVL.

This clonotype was detected ten times or more. The V and J genes are TRBV4-1 and TRBJ2-3; D is possibly TRBD1 (5 bases). There are 14 residues in the CDR3. V lost 4 bases and J lost 4, with 12 bases in between. From germline, CDR1 is MGHRA and CDR2 YSYEKL. The CDR3 sequence is CASSPGWIPDTQYF. The CDR3 coding sequence is TGCGCCAGCAGCCCAGGGTGGATCCCAGATACGCAGTATTTT.

The table lists this clonotype with many counts. The rearrangement joins TRBV18 to TRBJ2-1, with 8 bases that match TRBD1. Germline assignment: CDR1 KGHSH and CDR2 LQKENI. With 4 bases clipped from V and 5 bases from J, the junction kept 10 bases outside the gene matches. The CDR3 consists of 16 residues. The CDR3 DNA reads TGTGCCAGCTCACAAACTCCGGGACAGGACAACAATGAGCAGTTCTTC. It yields the protein CASSQTPGQDNNEQFF.

This clonotype was observed many times. V gene TRBV6-5 combines with J gene TRBJ1-1; D gene ambiguous. In germline, CDR1 is MNHEY, CDR2 SVGAGI. V lost 6 bases and J 3 bases, leaving 11 bases between the germline ends. The CDR3 length is 13 residues. The CDR3, as DNA: TGTGCCAGCAGCCAGACATGGGACACTGAAGCTTTCTTT. Its translation: CASSQTWDTEAFF.

This clonotype appeared many times. The CDR3 sequence is CSARDLSGGDYNEQFF. The CDR3 DNA is TGCAGTGCTAGAGATCTAAGCGGGGGGGACTACAATGAGCAGTTCTTC. This chain uses TRBV20-1 with TRBJ2-1, with 10 nucleotides matching TRBD2. The CDR3 loop spans 16 amino acids. J lost 3 bases, V lost 0 bases, and 5 bases had no gene match. Germline V CDR1 and CDR2: DFQATT, SNEGSKA (reference sequence).

Notes on this clonotype: A read error may be the cause here, since a much bigger clone is one base away. This chain links TRBV2 with TRBJ2-2; the D is unclear. Trimming stripped 11 bases from V and 7 bases from J, with 14 bases between. Germline CDR1 reads SNHLY; CDR2 reads FYNNEI. The CDR3 has 12 amino acids. The CDR3 here is CAGKILGGELFF. The CDR3 DNA reads TGTGCCGGCAAAATTCTTGGCGGGGAGCTGTTTTTT.

This clonotype has a count of ten or more. The CDR3 sequence: CASSPPVGNEQYF. The CDR3 DNA reads TGTGCCAGCTCACCACCGGTTGGGAACGAGCAGTACTTC. V is TRBV18 and J is TRBJ2-7; D remains ambiguous. This CDR3 spans 13 amino acids. V was clipped by 0 bases and J by 5 bases, with 8 bases between them. Germline-derived CDR1 and CDR2 are KGHSH and LQKENI.